These 11 T cell receptor beta chains share one sample of origin, sequenced in a study of blood T cell repertoires in COVID-19. Profiling relied on immunoSEQ multiplex PCR, and the TCRdb table lists in-frame clones only, not all of them. Of about 180,000 clones listed, less than 90% are singletons. The specimen was peripheral blood. These receptors were collected from a woman in her seventies with COVID-19, enrolled during active disease.

V and J are TRBV11-2 and TRBJ2-1; D is unresolved. Trimming stripped 1 base from V and 3 bases from J, with 4 bases between. Germline CDR1 reads SGHAT; CDR2 reads FQNNGV. The CDR3 totals 13 residues. CDR3 DNA sequence: TGTGCCAGCAGCTTAGGTCTCTACAATGAGCAGTTCTTC. It is translated as CASSLGLYNEQFF.

With regard to this clone: The junction departs from the called germline gene at one end, perhaps through a read error. The rearrangement joins TRBV24-1 to TRBJ2-1, with 8 bases identical to TRBD1. This CDR3 spans 17 amino acids. Germline V gene lookup returns CDR1 KGHDR and CDR2 SFDVKD. CDR3 bases: TGTGCCACCAGTGATTTGGGGACAGGATCCTCCCACAATGAGCAGTTCTTC. This codes for CATSDLGTGSSHNEQFF.

The chain combines TRBV11-3 with TRBJ2-1; D is uncertain. Germline lookup yields CDR1 SGHNT and CDR2 YENEEA. CDR3 size: 14 residues. With 3 bases removed from V and 5 bases from J, the gap between germline ends came to 11 bases. The CDR3 loop is CASSLLTRHNEQFF. CDR3 DNA: TGTGCCAGCAGCTTGTTAACACGCCACAATGAGCAGTTCTTC.

The CDR3 sequence is CASSLLSPLHF. CDR3 in DNA: TGTGCCAGCAGCTTACTTTCACCCCTCCACTTT. This rearrangement joins TRBV7-3 to TRBJ1-6; D unresolved. There are 11 residues in the CDR3. V dropped 2 bases and J dropped 9 bases, with 2 bases sitting between them. Germline-derived CDR1 and CDR2 are SGHTA and FQGTGA. Drawing the rest from reference TRBV7-3 and TRBJ1-6, the complete variable domain is GAGVSQTPSNKVTEKGKYVELRCDPISGHTALYWYRQSLGQGPEFLIYFQGTGAADDSGLPNDRFFAVRPEGSVSTLKIQRTERGDSAVYLCASSLLSPLHFGNGTRLTVT.

This sequence joins TRBV7-9 and TRBJ2-5; 9 bases map to TRBD2. J was trimmed by 2 bases and V by 3 bases; bases with no gene match: 7. The CDR3 loop spans 16 amino acids. Per the germline V gene, CDR1 is SEHNR and CDR2 is FQNEAQ (reference sequence). Written as DNA, the CDR3 is TGTGCCAGCAGCTTTACGCTAGCGGGAATTCAAGAGACCCAGTACTTC. Translating gives CASSFTLAGIQETQYF.

Here the CDR3 reads CASSSTSGTRSGTGELFF. The CDR3 nucleotides read TGTGCCAGCAGTTCAACTAGCGGGACCCGCTCGGGCACCGGGGAGCTGTTTTTT. This chain joins TRBV7-2 and TRBJ2-2; TRBD2 matches 10 bases. Germline lookup yields CDR1 SGHTA and CDR2 FQGNSA. V lost 6 bases, J lost 4 bases, and 14 bases stayed unmatched. CDR3 length: 18 residues.

The chain combines TRBV11-2 with TRBJ2-1, with D unclear. Germline lookup yields CDR1 SGHAT and CDR2 FQNNGV. The CDR3 has 13 residues. The V end lost 0 bases, the J end lost 3 bases, and 3 bases lay between the germline ends. The DNA of the CDR3 is TGTGCCAGCAGCTTAGACTACTACAATGAGCAGTTCTTC. Translation gives CASSLDYYNEQFF.

This rearrangement joins TRBV3-1 (or the pseudogene TRBV3-2) to TRBJ2-2; a weak D match, TRBD2 (6 bases). Per the germline V gene, CDR1 is LGHDT and CDR2 is YNNKEL (reference sequence). V dropped 2 bases and J dropped 6 bases, with 19 bases sitting between them. The CDR3 covers 17 residues. As DNA, the CDR3 is TGTGCCAGCAGCCAAAAGCGGGCTAGCCGGTTTCCCGGGGAGCTGTTTTTT. This translates into CASSQKRASRFPGELFF.

This chain links TRBV28 with TRBJ1-2, with TRBD1 matching over 7 bases. The CDR3 runs 18 residues. Trimming cost V 4 bases and J 8 bases; bases outside gene matches: 22. CDR1 and CDR2 (germline): MDHEN, SYDVKM. CDR3 amino acids: CASSSPRGVGAHLFGYTF. CDR3 bases: TGTGCCAGCAGTTCCCCCAGGGGGGTGGGGGCGCACCTGTTCGGCTACACCTTC.

The chain combines TRBV4-2 with TRBJ2-7; 13 bases align to TRBD2. The CDR3 spans 15 residues. Germline V gene data show CDR1 as LGHNA and CDR2 as YNFKEQ. V was pared by 5 bases and J by 6 bases, with 7 bases of the junction left unmatched. CDR3: CASSFGLAGVVEQYF. The CDR3 nucleotides read TGTGCCAGCAGCTTCGGACTAGCGGGAGTTGTCGAGCAGTACTTC.

The chain uses TRBV9 and TRBJ2-2, with TRBD2 identical over 12 bases. The length of the CDR3 is 18 residues. With 0 bases clipped from V and 7 bases from J, the junction kept 10 bases outside the gene matches. From germline, CDR1 is SGDLS and CDR2 YYNGEE. The CDR3 spells CASSVGASGRASGGELFF. CDR3 DNA sequence: TGTGCCAGCAGCGTAGGGGCTAGCGGGAGGGCCAGTGGCGGGGAGCTGTTTTTT. The variable domain in full, completed from reference TRBV9 and TRBJ2-2, reads DSGVTQTPKHLITATGQRVTLRCSPRSGDLSVYWYQQSLDQGLQFLIQYYNGEERAKGNILERFSAQQFPDLHSELNLSSLELGDSALYFCASSVGASGRASGGELFFGEGSRLTVL.